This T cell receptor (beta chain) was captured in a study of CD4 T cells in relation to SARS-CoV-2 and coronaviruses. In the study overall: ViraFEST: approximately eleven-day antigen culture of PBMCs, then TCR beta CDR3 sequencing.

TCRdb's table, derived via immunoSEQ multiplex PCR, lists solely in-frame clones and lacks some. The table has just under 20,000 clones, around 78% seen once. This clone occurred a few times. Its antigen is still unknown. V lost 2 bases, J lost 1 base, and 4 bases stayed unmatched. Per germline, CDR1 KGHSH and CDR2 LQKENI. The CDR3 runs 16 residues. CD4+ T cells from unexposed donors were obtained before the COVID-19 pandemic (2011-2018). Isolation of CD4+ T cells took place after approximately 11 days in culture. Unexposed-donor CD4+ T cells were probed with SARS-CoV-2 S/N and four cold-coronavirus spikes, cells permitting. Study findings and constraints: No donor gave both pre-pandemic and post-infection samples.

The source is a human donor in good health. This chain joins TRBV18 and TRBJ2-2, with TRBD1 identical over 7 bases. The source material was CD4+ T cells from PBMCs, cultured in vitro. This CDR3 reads CASSPLRTGNTGELFF. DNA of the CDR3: TGTGCCAGCTCACCATTAAGGACAGGGAACACCGGGGAGCTGTTTTTT.